The source of this TCR beta chain is a study of cytomegalovirus exposure and HLA in healthy donors. Study-level points and caveats: Later work associated 16,951 TCR beta sequences with HLA alleles at 0.05 false discovery rate. Reports state that TCR beta sequences accurately predicted most subjects' HLA-A and HLA-B alleles.

The PCR used 60 Vbeta and 13 Jbeta primers. Measured with immunoSEQ multiplex PCR; TCRdb has only the in-frame clones, and not every one. Altogether 85,000 to 120,000 clones are present, about 81% being singletons, with the ten largest covering 2.5% to 3%. Notes on this clone: Its antigen is unknown.

This CDR3 is built from 14 residues. Germline V gene sequence: CDR1 GTSNPN, CDR2 SVGIG (reference sequence). V shed 3 bases, J shed 5 bases, and the junction held 7 bases outside the gene matches. The rearrangement links TRBV30 to TRBJ2-5; 9 nucleotides agree with TRBD2. The sample comprised PBMCs. The receptor's source is a male donor in good health and CMV-seropositive. The DNA of the CDR3 is TGTGCCTGGAGGCCGGGACTAGCAACCGAGACCCAGTACTTC. This codes for CAWRPGLATETQYF.